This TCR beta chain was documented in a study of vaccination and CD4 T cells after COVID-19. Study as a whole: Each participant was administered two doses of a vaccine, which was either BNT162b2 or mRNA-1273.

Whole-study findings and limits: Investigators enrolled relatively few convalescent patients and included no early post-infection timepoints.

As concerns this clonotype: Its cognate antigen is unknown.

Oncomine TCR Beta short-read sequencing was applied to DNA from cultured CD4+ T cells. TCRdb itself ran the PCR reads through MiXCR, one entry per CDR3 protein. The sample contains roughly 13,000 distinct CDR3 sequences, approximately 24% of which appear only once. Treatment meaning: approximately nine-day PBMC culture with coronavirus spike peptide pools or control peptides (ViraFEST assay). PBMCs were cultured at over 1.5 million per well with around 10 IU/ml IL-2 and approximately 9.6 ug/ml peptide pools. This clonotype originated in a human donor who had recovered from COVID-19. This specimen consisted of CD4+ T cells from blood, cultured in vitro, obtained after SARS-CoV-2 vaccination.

The chain's CDR3 is CASSLVPGIQETQYF. CDR3 sequence (DNA): TGCGCCAGCAGCTTGGTGCCAGGGATCCAAGAGACCCAGTACTTC. The chain couples TRBV5-1 to TRBJ2-5, with a tentative D call TRBD1 (5 bases). Germline loops: CDR1 SGHRS, CDR2 YFSETQ. V lost 0 bases and J 1 base, leaving 10 bases between the germline ends. The CDR3 covers 15 residues.